This T cell receptor (beta chain) was sequenced for a study of T cells after yellow fever vaccination (dated by TCRdb to between 2018 and 2021). Background on the whole study: The SMART-Seq v4 Ultra Low Input RNA kit was used to prepare libraries from fractions with low cell numbers. To follow T-cell clones before and after both primary and booster YFV17D yellow fever vaccination, bulk TCR alpha and beta repertoires underwent longitudinal sequencing. The cohort comprised two healthy male donors, one aged 18 to 29 and one aged 30 to 40 years. Blood was drawn at multiple timepoints before and after primary and secondary immunization, with bulk PBMC replicates and cell subsets isolated. The study at large found these results: The secondary T-cell response was found to be weaker but faster than the primary response, with a peak reached on day 5 rather than on day 15. FACS-sorted repertoires could contain abundant contaminating clonotypes from the bulk population, so computational filtering was required. Most clones expanded after primary vaccination were re-detected after the booster (almost 98% of CD4 and 88% of CD8), suggesting broad memory maintenance. Because the study included only a couple of donors, the extent to which the findings can be generalized is limited. A small fraction of clonotypes appeared in both the CD4 and CD8 compartments, likely as a result of convergent recombination.

Read against the paper, the sample's treatment or condition label means: live attenuated yellow fever vaccine strain. A standard Ficoll-Paque protocol was used to isolate PBMCs from peripheral blood. Dynabeads CD4 and CD8 positive selection kits were used to isolate the CD4 and CD8 T-cell fractions. RNA was extracted with TriZol from bulk PBMCs, CD4 and CD8 fractions, and dextramer-positive and dextramer-negative fractions. TCR cDNA was synthesized by 5'RACE template switching, through which a universal primer site and unique molecular identifiers were introduced. cDNA synthesis was primed from both the TCR alpha and TCR beta constant segments. Libraries were amplified in two PCR steps, with sample barcodes and sequencing adapters added in the second step. Sequencing of the libraries was done on either Illumina HiSeq 2500 (2x100 bp) or NovaSeq (2x150 bp). The paper's data handling went like this. MIGEC was used to demultiplex reads and collapse the reads into UMI consensus sequences, and MiXCR was used for V(D)J alignment. Using edgeR on replicate PBMC samples, clonotypes were called vaccine-responding if FDR was below 0.01 and the log2 fold change was above 5 up to day 15. CD4 or CD8 identity was assigned to each bulk clonotype according to whether the clonotype was present at higher abundance in the sequenced CD4 repertoire or the sequenced CD8 repertoire. Starting from the raw public reads, TCRdb applied fastp trimming at Q25, assembled clones with MiXCR and retained in-frame beta chains. Every entry covers one CDR3 protein and lists the most common genes and DNA from its rows. These V and J calls are TCRdb output, not the study's own analysis. Within this sample are approximately 250,000 distinct CDR3 sequences, with roughly 6.8% of them counted one time only. More than 1% of the sample goes to the ten largest clones.

V trim: 4 bases; J trim: 4 bases; unmatched bases: 4. The CDR3, from cysteine to phenylalanine, totals 15 residues. The retained sequence is limited to the CDR3, 45 bases, with the frame set at the first base. Based on the germline V gene, the CDR1 and CDR2 sequences are SGHTA and FQGNSA. Points on this clonotype: There is no known antigen for this receptor. The input lacks base qualities; no much larger clone sits a single base away.

The source of this sequence is a man aged 25-40 years who received the YFV17D yellow fever vaccine. The V gene is TRBV7-2 and the J gene is TRBJ2-1, with 10 junctional bases fitting TRBD1. The specimen was CD4+ T cells sorted from PBMCs, collected on the day of the yellow fever booster vaccination. The sequenced DNA: TGTGCCAGCAGCTGGGGGACAGGGGATTACAATGAGCAGTTCTTC. It encodes CASSWGTGDYNEQFF.